One and the same sample provided the 15 T cell receptor beta chains below, sequenced in a study of a mutant IDH1 vaccine in newly diagnosed glioma. As to time point: baseline, week 1 (first vaccination visit). The sample's treatment: pre-vaccination baseline after standard-of-care therapy. The protocol was immunoSEQ multiplex PCR, while the TCRdb copy is restricted to in-frame clones and leaves out a portion. The sample contains approximately 100,000 clones, about 87% of which appear only once. This specimen was PBMCs, taken from a glioma patient treated with radiotherapy, temozolomide or both. These receptors were taken from a woman in her forties or fifties with glioma.

CDR3 residues: CASSATSGSTDTQYF. CDR3 nucleotides: TGTGCCAGCAGCGCGACTAGCGGGTCCACAGATACGCAGTATTTT. The chain couples TRBV9 to TRBJ2-3, with 10 bases that match TRBD2. V shed 3 bases, J shed 2 bases, and the junction held 3 bases outside the gene matches. The CDR3 is made up of 15 amino acids. CDR1 SGDLS and CDR2 YYNGEE come from the germline V gene.

This clone was detected only once. This chain joins TRBV6-6 and TRBJ2-7, with D tentatively TRBD2 (6 bases). The CDR3 is made up of 13 amino acids. Germline V CDR1 and CDR2: MNHNY, SVGAGI (reference sequence). Trimming took 5 bases from V and 3 from J, leaving 11 bases between them. CDR3 in DNA: TGTGCCAGCAGTATTAGCGGTAACTACGAGCAGTACTTC. Residues: CASSISGNYEQYF.

This clone was observed once. The chain has TRBV29-1 and TRBJ2-3; 8 nucleotides line up with TRBD1. Germline V gene lookup returns CDR1 SQVTM and CDR2 ANQGSEA. The CDR3 has 13 residues. Trimming removed 7 bases from V and 1 base from J; junction bases left unmatched: 4. CDR3 nucleotides: TGCAGCGGCGACAGGGGAGGCACAGATACGCAGTATTTT. This translates into CSGDRGGTDTQYF.

The chain combines TRBV7-9 with TRBJ2-7, with 7 bases matching TRBD1. Germline CDR1 is SEHNR and CDR2 is FQNEAQ (reference sequence). The J segment lost 0 bases and the V segment lost 1 base, leaving 12 bases of the junction unmatched. The CDR3 loop spans 18 amino acids. For the CDR3, the DNA is TGTGCCAGCAGCTTAGGGGGGACAGAAAAAACGAACTCCTACGAGCAGTACTTC. Its translation is CASSLGGTEKTNSYEQYF.

This clone was detected once. The chain carries TRBV4-1 and TRBJ1-2; the match to TRBD1 covers 7 bases. CDR3 size: 16 residues. Germline trimming cut 5 bases from V and 6 bases from J; bases unmatched to any gene: 15. Germline CDR1 and CDR2: MGHRA and YSYEKL. The CDR3 DNA reads as TGCGCCAGCAGCGAAAACAGGGGTACCTTTTTTAATGGCTACACCTTC. Its translation is CASSENRGTFFNGYTF.

The chain employs TRBV28 and TRBJ1-6; D possibly corresponds to TRBD1 (5 bases). The CDR3 runs to 17 residues. The germline V gene encodes CDR1 MDHEN and CDR2 SYDVKM. With 5 bases removed from V and 7 bases from J, the gap between germline ends came to 21 bases. CDR3 DNA sequence: TGTGCCAGCAGTACCATCCCGGGACTAGCACGGAATTCACCCCTCCACTTT. Protein product: CASSTIPGLARNSPLHF.

This clone was counted only a few times. The chain links TRBV13 to TRBJ1-1; D perhaps matches TRBD1 (6 bases). The V and J ends lost 2 bases and 3 bases respectively, with 13 bases between them. Germline V gene data show CDR1 as PRHDT and CDR2 as FYEKMQ (reference sequence). This CDR3 is built from 15 residues. CDR3 DNA sequence: TGTGCCAGCAGCTTATGGGGGGCAGGGGACACTGAAGCTTTCTTT. Amino acid sequence: CASSLWGAGDTEAFF.

This clone is medium-sized (0.01 to 0.1%). Other nucleotide sequences from this sample produce the same CDR3. The chain employs TRBV28 and TRBJ2-5; D not resolved. Germline V gene data show CDR1 as MDHEN and CDR2 as SYDVKM. This CDR3 has 11 amino acids. Deletions cut 7 bases from V and 7 bases from J, with 10 bases between. The CDR3 DNA sequence: TGTGCCAGCACCACCCTGGGGACCCAGTACTTC. This codes for CASTTLGTQYF.

The chain combines TRBV6-6 with TRBJ2-3, with 9 bases aligning to TRBD2. CDR3 size: 16 residues. Germline V gene lookup returns CDR1 MNHNY and CDR2 SVGAGI (reference sequence). Unmatched junction bases numbered 11, after V lost 6 bases and J lost 4 bases. The CDR3 DNA follows: TGTGCCAGCAGATCACCTAGCGGGAACCGGGCAGATACGCAGTATTTT. This translates into CASRSPSGNRADTQYF.

This chain links TRBV29-1 with TRBJ1-1; tentative D call: TRBD1 (6 bases). This CDR3 spans 13 amino acids. V lost 4 bases, J lost 4 bases, and 13 bases lay in between. Germline V lookup: CDR1 SQVTM, CDR2 ANQGSEA. CDR3 bases: TGCAGCGTTGTGCAGGGGTTTGGCACTGAAGCTTTCTTT. This gives the protein CSVVQGFGTEAFF.

The chain joins TRBV10-2 to TRBJ1-1, with D tentatively TRBD1 (5 bases). The CDR3 has 19 amino acids. V lost 1 base, J lost 6 bases, and 27 bases lay in between. From germline, CDR1 is WSHSY and CDR2 SAAADI. The CDR3 protein is CASSEFYGRALGVRAEAFF. The CDR3 nucleotides are TGCGCCAGCAGTGAGTTTTATGGCCGCGCTCTAGGGGTTCGGGCTGAAGCTTTCTTT.

The chain employs TRBV27 and TRBJ2-7, with 9 bases that match TRBD1. There are 15 residues in the CDR3. Germline V gives CDR1 MNHEY, CDR2 SMNVEV (reference sequence). Losses at the gene ends were 6 bases for V and 5 bases for J; bases not matched to a gene: 11. CDR3 nucleotides: TGTGCCAGCAGGAGACCGGGACAGGGAACCCACGAGCAGTACTTC. Translating it yields CASRRPGQGTHEQYF.

This chain joins TRBV27 and TRBJ1-1, with 8 bases aligning to TRBD1. This CDR3 is built from 15 residues. J was trimmed by 4 bases and V by 8 bases; bases with no gene match: 12. Germline V gives CDR1 MNHEY, CDR2 SMNVEV (reference sequence). The CDR3 nucleotides read TGTGCCAGCGCCTCCAGGGGGCTGGGTGTCACTGAAGCTTTCTTT. It translates to CASASRGLGVTEAFF.

The chain recombines TRBV6-6 with TRBJ2-3; D may match TRBD1 or TRBD2 (5 bases each). V gave up 2 bases and J gave up 2 bases, with 8 bases separating them. The germline V gene encodes CDR1 MNHNY and CDR2 SVGAGI (reference sequence). The CDR3 consists of 14 residues. CDR3 DNA sequence: TGTGCCAGCAGTTACGGGGGAGTCACAGATACGCAGTATTTT. Translated, it gives CASSYGGVTDTQYF.

The chain carries TRBV9 and TRBJ1-1; TRBD1 matches at 7 bases. V lost 2 bases, J lost 4 bases, and 8 bases stayed unmatched. This CDR3 contains 15 residues. Germline assignment: CDR1 SGDLS and CDR2 YYNGEE. As DNA, the CDR3 is TGTGCCAGCAGCGTTGGAACAGGGGATGTCACTGAAGCTTTCTTT. This sequence encodes CASSVGTGDVTEAFF.